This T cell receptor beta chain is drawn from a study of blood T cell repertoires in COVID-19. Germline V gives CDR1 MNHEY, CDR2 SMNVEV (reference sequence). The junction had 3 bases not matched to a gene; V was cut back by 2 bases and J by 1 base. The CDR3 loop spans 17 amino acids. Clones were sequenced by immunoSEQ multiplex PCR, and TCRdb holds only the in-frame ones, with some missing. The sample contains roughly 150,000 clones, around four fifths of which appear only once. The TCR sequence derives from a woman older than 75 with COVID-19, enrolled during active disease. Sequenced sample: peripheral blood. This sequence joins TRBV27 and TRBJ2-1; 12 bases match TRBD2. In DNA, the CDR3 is TGTGCCAGCAGTTTAAAACTAGCGGGAGGTTCCTACAATGAGCAGTTCTTC. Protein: CASSLKLAGGSYNEQFF.